These T cell receptor beta chains were read from a single sample in a study of cytomegalovirus exposure and HLA in healthy donors. The protocol was immunoSEQ multiplex PCR, while the TCRdb copy is restricted to in-frame clones and leaves out a portion. The table has around 130,000 clones, approximately 78% seen once. The sample was PBMCs. These receptors came from a man aged 40-50 years in good health and CMV-seronegative. Each CDR3 is given without its conserved first and last residue. Part of the rows lack a size; the others show once, few, many or a class for expanded clones.

J gene: TRBJ1-3; clone size: .; V gene: TRBV7-9; CDR3 protein: ASSSGQRPGNTIY
J gene: TRBJ2-1; clone size: once; V gene: TRBV14; CDR3 protein: ASSQGVGGRYNEQF
J gene: TRBJ2-5; clone size: .; V gene: TRBV28; CDR3 protein: ARAIVGGRQETQY
J gene: TRBJ2-3; clone size: .; V gene: TRBV5-4; CDR3 protein: ASSLGGRRPSTDTQY
J gene: TRBJ2-5; clone size: .; V gene: TRBV10-3; CDR3 protein: AISEVTGQETQY
J gene: TRBJ1-2; clone size: .; V gene: TRBV7-2; CDR3 protein: ASSAWTGDLDGYT
J gene: TRBJ1-1; clone size: once; V gene: TRBV27; CDR3 protein: ASMRPGGLAF
J gene: TRBJ2-5; clone size: .; V gene: TRBV7-2; CDR3 protein: ASSSGLGEETQY
J gene: TRBJ2-7; clone size: .; V gene: TRBV5-4; CDR3 protein: ASSGNRETYEQY
J gene: TRBJ2-3; clone size: .; V gene: TRBV6-5; CDR3 protein: ASSYSTATDTQY
J gene: TRBJ2-7; clone size: many; V gene: TRBV6-1; CDR3 protein: ASIGGSLYEQY